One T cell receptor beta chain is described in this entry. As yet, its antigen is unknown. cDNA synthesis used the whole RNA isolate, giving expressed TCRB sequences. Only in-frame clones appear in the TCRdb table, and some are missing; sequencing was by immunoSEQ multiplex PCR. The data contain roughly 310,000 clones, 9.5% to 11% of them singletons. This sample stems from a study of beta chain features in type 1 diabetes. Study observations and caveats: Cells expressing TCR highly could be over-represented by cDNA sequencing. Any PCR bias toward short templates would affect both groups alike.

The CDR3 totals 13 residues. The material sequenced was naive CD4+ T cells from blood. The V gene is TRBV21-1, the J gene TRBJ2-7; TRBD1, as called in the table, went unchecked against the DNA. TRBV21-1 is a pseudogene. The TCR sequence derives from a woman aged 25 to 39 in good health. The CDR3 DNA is TGTGCCAGAGGTCAGGGGGCCTTATGGGAGCAGTACTTC. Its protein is CARGQGALWEQYF.